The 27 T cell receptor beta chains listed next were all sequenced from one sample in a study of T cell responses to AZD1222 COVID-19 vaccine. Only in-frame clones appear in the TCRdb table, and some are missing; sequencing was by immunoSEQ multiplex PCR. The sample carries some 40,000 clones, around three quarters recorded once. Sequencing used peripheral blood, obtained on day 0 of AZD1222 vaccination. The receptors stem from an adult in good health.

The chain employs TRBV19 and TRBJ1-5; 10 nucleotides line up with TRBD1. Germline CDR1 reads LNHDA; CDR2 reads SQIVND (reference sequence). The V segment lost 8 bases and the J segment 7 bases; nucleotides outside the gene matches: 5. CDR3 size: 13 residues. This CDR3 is CASGDRGGQPQHF. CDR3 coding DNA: TGTGCCAGTGGGGACAGGGGCGGACAGCCCCAGCATTTT.

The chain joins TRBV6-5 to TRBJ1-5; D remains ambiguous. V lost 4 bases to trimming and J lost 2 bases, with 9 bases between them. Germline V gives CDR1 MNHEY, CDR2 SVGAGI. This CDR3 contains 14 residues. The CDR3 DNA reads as TGTGCCAGCAGTTTCAGATCTGGCAATCAGCCCCAGCATTTT. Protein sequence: CASSFRSGNQPQHF.

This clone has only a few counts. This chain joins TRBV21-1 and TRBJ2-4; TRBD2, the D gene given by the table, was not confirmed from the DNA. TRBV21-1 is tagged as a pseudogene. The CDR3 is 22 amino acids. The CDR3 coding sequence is TGTGCCAGCAGCCCCCCCGGGACTAGCGGGGGGGTTGAGATCCCAGCCAAAAACATTCAGTACTTC. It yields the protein CASSPPGTSGGVEIPAKNIQYF.

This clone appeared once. CDR3: CSVTRTSGGGLGEQFF. The CDR3 DNA reads as TGCAGCGTCACCCGGACTAGCGGGGGGGGCCTTGGTGAGCAGTTCTTC. The gene calls are TRBV29-1 and TRBJ2-1; 15 positions match TRBD2. V was clipped by 6 bases and J by 9 bases; unmatched bases: 12. The germline V gene encodes CDR1 SQVTM and CDR2 ANQGSEA. The CDR3 is 16 residues long.

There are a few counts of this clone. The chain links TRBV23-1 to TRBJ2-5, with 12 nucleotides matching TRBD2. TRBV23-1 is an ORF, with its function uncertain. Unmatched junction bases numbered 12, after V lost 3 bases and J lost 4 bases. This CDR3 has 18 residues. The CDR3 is CASSHPAGGLAGLETQYF. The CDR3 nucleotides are TGCGCCAGCAGTCATCCAGCCGGGGGACTAGCGGGCTTAGAGACCCAGTACTTC.

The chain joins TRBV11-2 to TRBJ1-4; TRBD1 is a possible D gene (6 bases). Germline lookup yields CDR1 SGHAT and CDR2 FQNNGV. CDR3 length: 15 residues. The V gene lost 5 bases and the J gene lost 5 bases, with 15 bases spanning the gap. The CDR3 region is CASSAFTGPNEKLFF. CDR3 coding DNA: TGTGCCAGCAGCGCGTTTACAGGGCCAAATGAAAAACTGTTTTTT. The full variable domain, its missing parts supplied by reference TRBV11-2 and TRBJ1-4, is EAGVAQSPRYKIIEKRQSVAFWCNPISGHATLYWYQQILGQGPKLLIQFQNNGVVDDSQLPKDRFSAERLKGVDSTLKIQPAKLEDSAVYLCASSAFTGPNEKLFFGSGTQLSVL.

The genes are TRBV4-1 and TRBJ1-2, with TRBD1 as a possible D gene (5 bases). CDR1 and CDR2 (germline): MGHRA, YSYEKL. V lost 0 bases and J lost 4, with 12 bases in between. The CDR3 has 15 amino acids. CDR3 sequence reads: CASSQERGTAYGYTF. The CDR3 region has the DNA TGCGCCAGCAGCCAAGAGAGAGGGACGGCCTATGGCTACACCTTC.

The DNA of the CDR3 is TGCGCCAGCAGCTTGGACGGACAGGGAAACTCCTACGAGCAGTACTTC. Protein product: CASSLDGQGNSYEQYF. The V call is TRBV5-1, the J call TRBJ2-7, with 8 bases lining up with TRBD1. V shed 0 bases, J shed 0 bases, and the junction held 5 bases outside the gene matches. The CDR3 is 16 residues long. Germline V gene data show CDR1 as SGHRS and CDR2 as YFSETQ.

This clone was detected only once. CDR3 DNA sequence: TGTGCCAGCAGCAAGAGGGAGGGGACAGTCCAAGAGACCCAGTACTTC. This gives the protein CASSKREGTVQETQYF. V and J are TRBV21-1 and TRBJ2-5. TRBV21-1 counts as a pseudogene. CDR3 size: 16 residues.

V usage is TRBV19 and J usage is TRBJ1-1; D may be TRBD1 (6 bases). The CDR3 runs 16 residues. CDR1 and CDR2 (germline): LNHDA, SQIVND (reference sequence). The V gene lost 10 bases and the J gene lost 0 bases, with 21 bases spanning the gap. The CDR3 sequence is CATSPTGEIMNTEAFF. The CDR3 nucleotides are TGTGCCACTTCGCCGACAGGTGAGATAATGAACACTGAAGCTTTCTTT.

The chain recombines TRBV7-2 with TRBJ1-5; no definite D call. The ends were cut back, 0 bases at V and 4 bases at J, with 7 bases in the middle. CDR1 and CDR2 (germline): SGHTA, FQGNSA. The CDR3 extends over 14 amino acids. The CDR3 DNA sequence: TGTGCCAGCAGCTTAGCGACGGGTAATCAGCCCCAGCATTTT. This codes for CASSLATGNQPQHF.

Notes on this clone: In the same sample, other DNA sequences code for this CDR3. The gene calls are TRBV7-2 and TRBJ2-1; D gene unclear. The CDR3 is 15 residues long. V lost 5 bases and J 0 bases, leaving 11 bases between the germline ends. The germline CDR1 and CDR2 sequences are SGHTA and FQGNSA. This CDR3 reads CASSPGVSSYNEQFF. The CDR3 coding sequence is TGTGCCAGCAGCCCAGGAGTAAGCTCCTACAATGAGCAGTTCTTC.

Written as DNA, the CDR3 is TGTGCCAGCATCCGCGGAGGGGACACTGAAGCTTTCTTT. This translates into CASIRGGDTEAFF. This chain joins TRBV28 and TRBJ1-1; D might be TRBD1 (5 bases). CDR1 MDHEN and CDR2 SYDVKM come from the germline V gene. Trimming took off 7 bases at V and 3 bases at J, with 12 bases between the two ends. There are 13 residues in the CDR3.

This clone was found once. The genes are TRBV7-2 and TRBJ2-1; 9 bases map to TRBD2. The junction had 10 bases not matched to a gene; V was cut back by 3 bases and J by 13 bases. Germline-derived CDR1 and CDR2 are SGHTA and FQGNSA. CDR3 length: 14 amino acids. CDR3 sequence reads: CASSLVPTGLAQFF. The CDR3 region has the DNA TGTGCCAGCAGCTTGGTCCCAACGGGACTAGCTCAGTTCTTC.

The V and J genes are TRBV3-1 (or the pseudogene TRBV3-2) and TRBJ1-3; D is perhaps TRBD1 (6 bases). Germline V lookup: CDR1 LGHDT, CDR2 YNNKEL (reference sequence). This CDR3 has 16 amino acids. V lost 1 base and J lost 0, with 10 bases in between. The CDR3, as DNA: TGTGCCAGCAGCCAAGGAACAGGGAACTCTGGAAACACCATATATTTT. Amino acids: CASSQGTGNSGNTIYF.

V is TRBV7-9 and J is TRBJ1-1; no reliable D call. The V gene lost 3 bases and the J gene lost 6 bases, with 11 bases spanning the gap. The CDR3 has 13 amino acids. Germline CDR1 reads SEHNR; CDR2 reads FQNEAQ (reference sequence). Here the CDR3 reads CASSFSQDSEAFF. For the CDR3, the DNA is TGTGCCAGCAGCTTTTCCCAAGACTCTGAAGCTTTCTTT.

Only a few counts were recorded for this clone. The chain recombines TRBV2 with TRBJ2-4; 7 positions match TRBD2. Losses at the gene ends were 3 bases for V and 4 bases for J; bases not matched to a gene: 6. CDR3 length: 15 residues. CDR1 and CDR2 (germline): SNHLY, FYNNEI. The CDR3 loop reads CASSDRGAGKNIQYF. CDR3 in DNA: TGTGCCAGCAGTGACCGGGGAGCGGGGAAAAACATTCAGTACTTC.

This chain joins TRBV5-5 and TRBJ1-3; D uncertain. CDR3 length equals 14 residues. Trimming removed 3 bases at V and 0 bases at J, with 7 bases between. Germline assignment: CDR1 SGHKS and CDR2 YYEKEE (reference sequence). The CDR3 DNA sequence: TGTGCCAGCAGCTCCCGGGGCTCTGGAAACACCATATATTTT. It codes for CASSSRGSGNTIYF.

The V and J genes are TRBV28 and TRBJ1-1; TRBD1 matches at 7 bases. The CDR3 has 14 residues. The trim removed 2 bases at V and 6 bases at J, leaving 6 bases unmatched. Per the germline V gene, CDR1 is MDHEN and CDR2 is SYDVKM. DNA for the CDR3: TGTGCCAGCAGTTTAAGGACAGGTAGGCCTGAAGCTTTCTTT. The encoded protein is CASSLRTGRPEAFF.

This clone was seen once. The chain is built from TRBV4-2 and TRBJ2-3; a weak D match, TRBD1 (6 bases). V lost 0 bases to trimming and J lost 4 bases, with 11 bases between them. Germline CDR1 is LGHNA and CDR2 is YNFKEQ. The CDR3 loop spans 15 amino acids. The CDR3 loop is CASSQDQGGPDTQYF. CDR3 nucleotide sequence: TGTGCCAGCAGCCAAGACCAAGGGGGACCAGATACGCAGTATTTT.

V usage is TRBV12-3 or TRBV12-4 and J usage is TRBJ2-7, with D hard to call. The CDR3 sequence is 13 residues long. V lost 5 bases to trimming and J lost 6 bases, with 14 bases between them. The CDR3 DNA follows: TGTGCCAGCAGTGCCTATTCCCTAAGCGAGCAGTACTTC. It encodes CASSAYSLSEQYF.

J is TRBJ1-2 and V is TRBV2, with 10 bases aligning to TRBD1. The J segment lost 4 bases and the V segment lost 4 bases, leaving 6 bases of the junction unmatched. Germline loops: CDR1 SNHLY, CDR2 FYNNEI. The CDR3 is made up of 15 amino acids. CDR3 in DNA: TGTGCCAGCAGTGTGCGGGACAGGGGCCTCTATGGCTACACCTTC. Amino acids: CASSVRDRGLYGYTF.

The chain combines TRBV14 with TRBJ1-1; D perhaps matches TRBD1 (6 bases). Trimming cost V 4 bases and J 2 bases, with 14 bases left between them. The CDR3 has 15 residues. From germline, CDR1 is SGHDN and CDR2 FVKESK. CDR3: CASSPVAGANTEAFF. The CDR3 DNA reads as TGTGCCAGCAGCCCCGTGGCAGGGGCTAACACTGAAGCTTTCTTT.

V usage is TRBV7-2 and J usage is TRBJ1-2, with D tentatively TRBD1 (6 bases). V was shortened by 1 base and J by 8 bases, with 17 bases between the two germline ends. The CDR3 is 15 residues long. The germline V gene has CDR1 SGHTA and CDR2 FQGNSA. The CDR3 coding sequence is TGTGCCAGCAGCTTAGAAATCCTCGGGGGGCAGGGCTACACCTTC. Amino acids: CASSLEILGGQGYTF.

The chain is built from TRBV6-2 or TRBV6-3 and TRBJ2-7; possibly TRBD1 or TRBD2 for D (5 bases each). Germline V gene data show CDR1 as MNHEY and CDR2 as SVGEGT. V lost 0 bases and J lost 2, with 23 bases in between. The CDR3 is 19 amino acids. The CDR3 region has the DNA TGTGCCAGCAGTTACTCCACCGGGACCCCCAGCCGGGTTACCTACGAGCAGTACTTC. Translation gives CASSYSTGTPSRVTYEQYF.

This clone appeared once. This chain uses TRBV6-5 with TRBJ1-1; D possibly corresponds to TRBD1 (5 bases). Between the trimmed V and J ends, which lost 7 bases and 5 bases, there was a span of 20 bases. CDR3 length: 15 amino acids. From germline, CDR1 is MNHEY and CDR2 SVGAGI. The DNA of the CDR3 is TGTGCCAGCACCCCCCCCGGAGGGGCATGGACTGAAGCTTTCTTT. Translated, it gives CASTPPGGAWTEAFF.

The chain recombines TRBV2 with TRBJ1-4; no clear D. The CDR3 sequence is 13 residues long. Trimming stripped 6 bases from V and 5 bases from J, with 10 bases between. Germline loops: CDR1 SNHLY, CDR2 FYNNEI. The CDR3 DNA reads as TGTGCCAGCAGCTTTGGGCGAAATGAAAAACTGTTTTTT. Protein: CASSFGRNEKLFF.